The 28 T cell receptor beta chains below were found in one sample sequenced in a study of blood T cell repertoires in COVID-19. This table comes from immunoSEQ multiplex PCR, and its TCRdb copy is limited to in-frame clones, with some not included. The sample consists of some 74,000 clones, approximately 78% of them appearing once. Material: peripheral blood. Source of these receptors: a woman older than 75 with active or convalescent COVID-19.

Note on this clone: One end of the junction varies from germline; a read error may be responsible. This chain links TRBV7-7 with TRBJ2-5; 8 nucleotides agree with TRBD2. Germline V gene sequence: CDR1 SSHAT, CDR2 FNYEAQ (reference sequence). This CDR3 spans 16 amino acids. As DNA, the CDR3 is TGTGCTAGCACCTTAGGATCGCGGGGGGCCTTCGAGACCCAGTACTTC. Residues: CASTLGSRGAFETQYF.

This chain connects TRBV13 to TRBJ2-3; possibly TRBD2 for D (5 bases). Trimming took 3 bases from V and 8 from J, leaving 15 bases between them. Germline CDR1 and CDR2: PRHDT and FYEKMQ (reference sequence). This CDR3 spans 14 amino acids. The CDR3 nucleotides are TGTGCCAGCAGCTTCAATGCCGCGGGCACTACGCAGTATTTT. Protein sequence: CASSFNAAGTTQYF.

The chain is built from TRBV9 and TRBJ1-5, with TRBD1 identical over 8 bases. With 3 bases clipped from V and 2 bases from J, the junction kept 4 bases outside the gene matches. The CDR3 is 15 amino acids. Germline V gives CDR1 SGDLS, CDR2 YYNGEE. The CDR3 here is CASSGGQGGNQPQHF. CDR3 sequence (DNA): TGTGCCAGCAGCGGTGGACAGGGAGGCAATCAGCCCCAGCATTTT.

V usage is TRBV2 and J usage is TRBJ2-3, with TRBD1 as a possible D gene (6 bases). V was clipped by 8 bases and J by 4 bases, with 13 bases between them. Per the germline V gene, CDR1 is SNHLY and CDR2 is FYNNEI. The CDR3 length is 13 residues. CDR3 amino acids: CASLQGNSDTQYF. CDR3 in DNA: TGTGCCAGCTTACAGGGAAATTCAGATACGCAGTATTTT.

The rearrangement links TRBV7-2 to TRBJ1-2, with 9 bases that match TRBD1. There are 15 residues in the CDR3. Per the germline V gene, CDR1 is SGHTA and CDR2 is FQGNSA. After removal of 2 bases from V and 5 bases from J, the junction contained 6 bases not matched to a gene. CDR3 sequence (DNA): TGTGCCAGCAGCTTACTCCGGACAGGGGAGTATGGCTACACCTTC. Amino acids: CASSLLRTGEYGYTF.

The rearrangement joins TRBV28 to TRBJ1-5; weak D call: TRBD1 (5 bases). The ends were cut back, 0 bases at V and 6 bases at J, with 24 bases in the middle. This CDR3 spans 19 amino acids. Germline V gene lookup returns CDR1 MDHEN and CDR2 SYDVKM. DNA of the CDR3: TGTGCCAGCAGTTTATGGGGGCCTCTACTCGACCTAAAAACTCAGCCCCAGCATTTT. This codes for CASSLWGPLLDLKTQPQHF.

The rearrangement uses TRBV6-6 and TRBJ2-7, with TRBD1 matching over 11 bases. V shed 5 bases and J 3 bases; nucleotides not matched to a gene: 12. The length of the CDR3 is 17 residues. CDR1 and CDR2 (germline): MNHNY, SVGAGI (reference sequence). The DNA of the CDR3 is TGTGCCAGCAGTCGGGGACAGGGGGGATTGAATAACTACGAGCAGTACTTC. It encodes CASSRGQGGLNNYEQYF.

This clone was counted between two and nine times. The chain recombines TRBV6-4 with TRBJ2-3; 8 bases match TRBD2. This CDR3 contains 17 residues. V shed 4 bases, J shed 0 bases, and the junction held 9 bases outside the gene matches. CDR1 is MRHNA and CDR2 is SNTAGT in the germline V gene. As DNA, the CDR3 is TGTGCCAGCAGTGTATCTAGCGGGTCACCTAGCACAGATACGCAGTATTTT. Encoded protein: CASSVSSGSPSTDTQYF.

This clone was detected only once. The V call is TRBV4-1, the J call TRBJ1-6, with D perhaps matching TRBD1 (5 bases). Germline assignment: CDR1 MGHRA and CDR2 YSYEKL. The CDR3 has 15 amino acids. The germline V and J ends were trimmed by 0 bases and 6 bases, with 9 bases remaining between them. The CDR3 protein is CASSQEKGFNSPLHF. Written as DNA, the CDR3 is TGCGCCAGCAGCCAAGAAAAGGGGTTTAATTCACCCCTCCACTTT.

The chain carries TRBV28 and TRBJ2-7; TRBD1 matches 8 bases. Germline values: CDR1 MDHEN, CDR2 SYDVKM. The CDR3 loop spans 13 amino acids. V gave up 3 bases and J gave up 8 bases; unmatched junction bases: 6. The chain's CDR3 is CASSFSDRDQQYF. In DNA, the CDR3 is TGTGCCAGCAGTTTCTCGGACAGGGATCAGCAGTACTTC.

The V and J genes are TRBV6-6 and TRBJ1-2; weak D call: TRBD1 (6 bases). CDR3 length equals 13 residues. CDR1 and CDR2 (germline): MNHNY, SVGAGI (reference sequence). V lost 2 bases and J lost 8, with 12 bases in between. The CDR3 reads CASSYAGAWGYTF. The CDR3 DNA reads as TGTGCCAGCAGTTACGCGGGGGCATGGGGCTACACCTTC.

This chain connects TRBV7-2 to TRBJ1-3, with a tentative D call TRBD1 (6 bases). Germline CDR1 SGHTA, CDR2 FQGNSA. The CDR3 runs to 19 residues. V was cut by 5 bases and J by 4 bases, with 27 bases left in between. The CDR3 region has the DNA TGTGCCAGCAGCGCGGTGGGGGCGCTATTGGGAGTGGGCGGAAACACCATATATTTT. This codes for CASSAVGALLGVGGNTIYF.

The chain recombines TRBV10-1 with TRBJ2-5; D gene unclear. The V and J ends lost 5 bases and 0 bases respectively, with 16 bases between them. This CDR3 comprises 16 residues. Germline-derived CDR1 and CDR2 are WNHNN and SYGVQD (reference sequence). DNA of the CDR3: TGCGCCAGCAGTTGGGTGGAGTGGAGAGACCAAGAGACCCAGTACTTC. Translating gives CASSWVEWRDQETQYF.

This chain links TRBV27 with TRBJ2-2; D gene ambiguous. The CDR3 spans 15 residues. Germline V lookup: CDR1 MNHEY, CDR2 SMNVEV (reference sequence). V was shortened by 2 bases and J by 5 bases, with 12 bases between the two germline ends. The CDR3 protein is CASSLVVGPTGELFF. The CDR3 nucleotides are TGTGCCAGCAGTTTAGTAGTCGGTCCAACCGGGGAGCTGTTTTTT.

The chain carries TRBV7-2 and TRBJ2-7; 13 bases are a match to TRBD2. The CDR3 spans 16 residues. V was clipped by 2 bases and J by 6 bases; unmatched bases: 7. Germline V gene data show CDR1 as SGHTA and CDR2 as FQGNSA. CDR3: CASSLTGLAGASEQYF. The DNA for the CDR3 is TGTGCCAGCAGCTTAACTGGACTAGCGGGAGCATCCGAGCAGTACTTC.

CDR3 in DNA: TGCGCCAGCAGCAGGGACAGGGATTTGAACACTGAAGCTTTCTTT. It codes for CASSRDRDLNTEAFF. This chain connects TRBV5-1 to TRBJ1-1; 9 bases align to TRBD1. The ends lost 4 bases at V and 0 bases at J; junction bases unmatched: 4. Per the germline V gene, CDR1 is SGHRS and CDR2 is YFSETQ. This CDR3 is built from 15 residues.

The rearrangement joins TRBV9 to TRBJ2-2; TRBD1 matches 9 bases. The CDR3 has 14 residues. V dropped 4 bases and J dropped 8; count of bases not matched to a gene: 6. Germline loops: CDR1 SGDLS, CDR2 YYNGEE. The CDR3 sequence is CASSYGTGYGELFF. The DNA of the CDR3 is TGTGCCAGCAGCTATGGGACAGGGTATGGGGAGCTGTTTTTT.

The rearrangement uses TRBV19 and TRBJ1-1, with TRBD1 as a possible D gene (6 bases). Germline CDR1 and CDR2: LNHDA and SQIVND (reference sequence). Trimming took 6 bases from V and 3 from J, leaving 17 bases between them. The CDR3 sequence is 15 residues long. This CDR3 is CASRTGGPQYTEAFF. The CDR3 DNA reads TGTGCCAGTAGGACCGGGGGGCCTCAATACACTGAAGCTTTCTTT.

The CDR3 spells CASSWDSPYGYTF. In nucleotides, the CDR3 is TGTGCCAGCAGTTGGGACAGCCCTTATGGCTACACCTTC. The chain recombines TRBV6-2 or TRBV6-3 with TRBJ1-2; 7 bases are a match to TRBD1. With V trimmed by 4 bases and J by 5 bases, 4 bases remained unmatched. This CDR3 is built from 13 residues. Germline CDR1 and CDR2: MNHEY and SVGEGT.

This clone was observed a single time. The rearrangement links TRBV28 to TRBJ1-1; 7 positions agree with TRBD1. The germline gives CDR1 MDHEN, CDR2 SYDVKM. Trimming removed 5 bases from V and 1 base from J; junction bases left unmatched: 13. The CDR3 extends over 17 amino acids. CDR3 nucleotides: TGTGCCAGCAGTCTGACAGGGATTCGAAACTGGAACACTGAAGCTTTCTTT. It yields the protein CASSLTGIRNWNTEAFF.

This rearrangement joins TRBV28 to TRBJ2-2; 10 positions agree with TRBD2. This CDR3 is 14 amino acids long. Germline V gene data show CDR1 as MDHEN and CDR2 as SYDVKM. The V and J ends lost 6 bases and 3 bases, in that order; junction bases with no gene match: 1. CDR3 protein: CASRAGGDTGELFF. The CDR3 nucleotides read TGTGCCAGCAGAGCGGGAGGGGACACCGGGGAGCTGTTTTTT.

The chain links TRBV9 to TRBJ2-3; unclear D gene. Germline V gene lookup returns CDR1 SGDLS and CDR2 YYNGEE. This CDR3 region has 14 residues. With 1 base removed from V and 2 bases from J, the gap between germline ends came to 8 bases. The CDR3, as DNA: TGTGCCAGCAGCGTACGAGGAAACACAGATACGCAGTATTTT. Protein: CASSVRGNTDTQYF.

The CDR3 is CASRTTENTEAFF. The CDR3, as DNA: TGTGCCAGCAGGACCACAGAGAACACTGAAGCTTTCTTT. The rearrangement joins TRBV2 to TRBJ1-1; D uncertain. Trimming removed 6 bases from V and 1 base from J, with 9 bases in between. Germline V gene data show CDR1 as SNHLY and CDR2 as FYNNEI. The CDR3 runs to 13 residues.

V is TRBV28 and J is TRBJ2-5, with 8 positions matching TRBD1. The CDR3 sequence is 12 residues long. Germline trimming cut 6 bases from V and 5 bases from J; bases unmatched to any gene: 2. Germline V gives CDR1 MDHEN, CDR2 SYDVKM. The CDR3 protein is CASSDRGETQYF. The CDR3 DNA is TGTGCCAGCAGCGACAGGGGCGAGACCCAGTACTTC.

At least ten counts were recorded for this clone. The V gene is TRBV7-9, the J gene TRBJ1-4; no clear D gene. The germline V and J ends were trimmed by 5 bases and 5 bases, with 15 bases remaining between them. Looked up from germline, CDR1 is SEHNR and CDR2 is FQNEAQ (reference sequence). This CDR3 is built from 15 residues. The CDR3 coding sequence is TGTGCCAGCAGCCCCCAACAGAGTTTAAATGAAAAACTGTTTTTT. It codes for CASSPQQSLNEKLFF.

In this sample, this clone turned up a few times. The chain joins TRBV2 to TRBJ1-6; D unclear. Germline V gives CDR1 SNHLY, CDR2 FYNNEI. This CDR3 is 14 amino acids long. The V and J ends lost 5 bases and 7 bases respectively, with 12 bases between them. The CDR3: CASSPGWLNSPLHF. CDR3 in DNA: TGTGCCAGCAGTCCGGGGTGGCTAAATTCACCCCTCCACTTT. The variable domain in full, with the rest retrieved from reference TRBV2 and TRBJ1-6, is EPEVTQTPSHQVTQMGQEVILRCVPISNHLYFYWYRQILGQKVEFLVSFYNNEISEKSEIFDDQFSVERPDGSNFTLKIRSTKLEDSAMYFCASSPGWLNSPLHFGNGTRLTVT.

CDR3 in amino acids: CAWRLTAGSSGNTIYF. CDR3 nucleotides: TGTGCCTGGAGATTAACGGCAGGAAGCTCTGGAAACACCATATATTTT. This chain connects TRBV30 to TRBJ1-3; D remains ambiguous. CDR3 length equals 16 residues. V lost 3 bases and J 0 bases, leaving 15 bases between the germline ends. The germline V gene has CDR1 GTSNPN and CDR2 SVGIG (reference sequence).

As DNA, the CDR3 is TGTGCCAGCCGCCCCGGGGGGAGCACAGATACGCAGTATTTT. Residues: CASRPGGSTDTQYF. The chain has TRBV6-2 or TRBV6-3 and TRBJ2-3; TRBD2 agrees at 7 bases. This CDR3 is 14 amino acids long. V trimming: 8 bases; J trimming: 0 bases; junction bases outside the gene matches: 5. The germline V gene encodes CDR1 MNHEY and CDR2 SVGEGT.